The 22 T cell receptor beta chains in this list originate from one sample, sequenced in a study of CD8+ T cells in alopecia areata. The pooled cutaneous lymph node cells were sorted using several markers (CD4, CD8alpha, NKG2D, NKG2ACE and others). Following extraction, RNA underwent reverse transcription to cDNA, which served as the sequencing template. Produced via immunoSEQ multiplex PCR; TCRdb's table is partial and in-frame only. The repertoire shows under 350,000 clones, none seen only once; the top ten take more than 1%. The specimen sequenced was CD4+ T cells sorted from a lymph node. These receptors were collected from a C3H/HeJ mouse with alopecia areata. Strain haplotype at MHC: H2-k.

Concerning this clone itself: Any gene name here is a mouse gene name. The read gets to within 4 residues of the CDR3 end, and the germline J gene fills in the rest. The chain links TRBV5 to TRBJ2-5, with 7 bases lining up with TRBD2. The ends lost 2 bases at V and 2 bases at J; junction bases unmatched: 4. In germline, CDR1 is LGHNA, CDR2 YNLKQL (reference sequence). CDR3 length: 15 amino acids. The sequenced part of the CDR3 DNA is TGTGCCAGCAGCCAACTCCTGGGGGTCCAAGAC. Amino acid sequence: CASSQLLGVQD. The whole CDR3 sequence is CASSQLLGVQDTQYF.

This clone was seen a few times. Gene labels here are mouse ones. Sequencing ends 4 residues short of the CDR3 end; the germline J gene provides the rest. This chain joins TRBV5 and TRBJ2-3; 10 bases are shared with TRBD2. This CDR3 region has 16 residues. The V gene end was trimmed by 1 base and the J gene end by 1 base; junction bases not matched to a gene: 2. Germline CDR1 LGHNA, CDR2 YNLKQL (reference sequence). CDR3 bases read: TGTGCCAGCAGCCAAGCTGGGGGGGCAGGTGCAGAA. Residues: CASSQAGGAGAE. The entire CDR3 is CASSQAGGAGAETLYF.

Turning to this clone: The germline and genes are mouse ones. The read terminates 4 residues ahead of where the CDR3 ends, so the germline J gene completes it. The V gene is TRBV12-1, the J gene TRBJ2-3, with 8 nucleotides matching TRBD2. Germline V CDR1 and CDR2: SGHSN, HYEKVE. This CDR3 region has 15 residues. The CDR3 spells CASSLTGGVVETLYF. The CDR3 bases that were read are TGTGCCAGCTCTCTTACTGGGGGAGTGGTAGAA.

A note on this clone: Here the gene names and germline are mouse. Distinct nucleotide sequences in the sample also encode this CDR3. The CDR3 region is CASSMGVDSDYTF. CDR3 bases read: TGTGCCAGCAGTATGGGGGTGGACTCC. The genes are TRBV19 and TRBJ1-2, with D possibly matching TRBD1 (5 bases). Read coverage stops 4 residues before the CDR3 terminus; the germline J gene supplies the remainder. Germline V gives CDR1 FNHDT, CDR2 SITEND (reference sequence). V was pared by 2 bases and J by 3 bases, with 8 bases between. The CDR3 is made up of 13 amino acids. Full variable domain (outside the CDR3, taken from reference TRBV19 and TRBJ1-2): GGIITQTPKFLIGQEGQKLTLKCQQNFNHDTMYWYRQDSGKGLRLIYYSITENDLQKGDLSEGYDASREKKSSFSLTVTSAQKNEMAVFLCASSMGVDSDYTFGSGTRLLVI.

About this clone: Gene names and germline match the mouse. CDR3 DNA (partial): TGCACCTGCAGTGCCAGGGGCCTCAACTATGCT. Its protein product is CTCSARGLNYA. The entire CDR3 protein is CTCSARGLNYAEQFF. The chain has TRBV1 and TRBJ2-1; possible D gene TRBD1, 6 bases. With the read ending 4 residues before the CDR3 end, the germline J gene is used to fill in that end. Germline V gives CDR1 NSQYPW, CDR2 LRSPGD (reference sequence). With 3 bases removed from V and 1 base from J, the gap between germline ends came to 10 bases. The CDR3 has 15 amino acids.

Note on this clone: Gene names are the mouse ones. Read sequence stops 4 residues before the CDR3 end, and the germline J gene provides the missing end. The rearrangement uses TRBV13-3 and TRBJ2-3; D perhaps matches TRBD1 (5 bases). Trimming took 4 bases from V and 0 from J, leaving 12 bases between them. There are 15 residues in the CDR3. Germline-derived CDR1 and CDR2 are NNHDY and SYVADS. The CDR3 DNA, read in part, is TGTGCCAGCAGTCTTGACAGAACTAGTGCAGAA. This sequence encodes CASSLDRTSAE. In full, the CDR3 is CASSLDRTSAETLYF.

Comment on this clone: The gene names given are mouse names. Coverage ceases 4 residues before the CDR3 finishes, and the germline J gene fills in the end. The chain couples TRBV5 to TRBJ1-1; TRBD1 agrees at 12 bases. The V gene end was trimmed by 2 bases and the J gene end by 3 bases; junction bases not matched to a gene: 4. CDR3 size: 16 residues. Germline V gives CDR1 LGHNA, CDR2 YNLKQL (reference sequence). The CDR3 reads CASSQKGTGGDTEVFF. The part of the CDR3 DNA that was read is TGTGCCAGCAGCCAAAAGGGGACAGGGGGCGACACA.

This clone was counted a few times. The genes are named according to mouse. The read terminates 4 residues before the CDR3 end, so the remaining end is supplied by the germline J gene. The genes are TRBV19 and TRBJ2-1; 12 bases are shared with TRBD2. The CDR3 is 17 amino acids. Per germline, CDR1 FNHDT and CDR2 SITEND (reference sequence). With 5 bases clipped from V and 0 bases from J, the junction kept 6 bases outside the gene matches. The chain's CDR3 is CASSAGTGGLNYAEQFF. The covered CDR3 bases are TGTGCCAGCAGCGCCGGGACTGGGGGGCTTAACTATGCT.

To note about this clone: Mouse germline and gene names are used. The part of the CDR3 DNA that was read is TGCACCTGCAGTGCAGCCGGGACAGGGGTTGCT. It specifies CTCSAAGTGVA. The whole CDR3 protein is CTCSAAGTGVAEQFF. The chain recombines TRBV1 with TRBJ2-1, with 10 bases identical to TRBD1. The read comes to an end 4 residues before the CDR3 does, leaving the germline J gene to fill in the end. After removal of 1 base from V and 6 bases from J, the junction contained 3 bases not matched to a gene. The V gene's germline CDR1 is NSQYPW and CDR2 LRSPGD (reference sequence). CDR3 length equals 15 residues.

This clone has just a few counts. Genes and germline come from the mouse. Read coverage stops 4 residues before the CDR3 terminus; the germline J gene supplies the remainder. The rearrangement joins TRBV13-1 to TRBJ2-4; 8 nucleotides align to TRBD2. Germline V gives CDR1 NSHNY, CDR2 SYGAGN. Trimming removed 3 bases from V and 0 bases from J; junction bases left unmatched: 3. This CDR3 spans 15 amino acids. This CDR3 is CASSGGTGSQNTLYF. CDR3 DNA, as far as it was read: TGTGCCAGCAGTGGAGGGACTGGTAGTCAAAAC.

In the case of this clone: All gene names here are mouse names. The CDR3 end is not reached by the read, which stops 4 residues before it; the germline J gene fills it in. The rearrangement uses TRBV1 and TRBJ2-2; D uncertain. This CDR3 spans 16 amino acids. The V end was cut by 0 bases, the J end by 0 bases, with 8 bases between. Germline values: CDR1 NSQYPW, CDR2 LRSPGD (reference sequence). CDR3 sequence reads: CTCSADLAANTGQLYF. The CDR3 DNA, read in part, is TGCACCTGCAGTGCAGATCTGGCAGCAAACACCGGG.

This clone was counted between two and nine times. Gene names and germline match the mouse. Read sequence stops 4 residues before the CDR3 end, and the germline J gene provides the missing end. The chain joins TRBV19 to TRBJ2-5, with D perhaps TRBD1 (5 bases). Germline values: CDR1 FNHDT, CDR2 SITEND (reference sequence). The CDR3 runs 15 residues. V was cut by 2 bases and J by 0 bases, with 10 bases left in between. The CDR3 region is CASSIAGSNQDTQYF. The CDR3 bases that were read are TGTGCCAGCAGTATTGCAGGGAGTAACCAAGAC.

In this sample, this clone turned up a few times. Gene labels here are mouse ones. The read terminates 4 residues before the CDR3 end, so the remaining end is supplied by the germline J gene. Other DNA sequences in the same sample also yield this CDR3. The chain uses TRBV31 and TRBJ1-1; D perhaps matches TRBD1 (6 bases). Germline V gene data show CDR1 as GKSSPN and CDR2 as SITVG. This CDR3 spans 12 amino acids. The covered CDR3 bases are TGTGCCTGGAGCCCAGGACAGACA. Translating gives CAWSPGQT. The whole CDR3 sequence reads CAWSPGQTEVFF.

To note about this clone: Mouse gene names and germline throughout. The CDR3 goes on 4 residues after the read ends, and that part is filled in from the germline J gene. This chain uses TRBV13-1 with TRBJ2-2, with no clear D. Trimming removed 2 bases from V and 6 bases from J, with 5 bases in between. CDR3 size: 12 residues. CDR1 NSHNY and CDR2 SYGAGN come from the germline V gene. The sequenced CDR3 bases are TGTGCCAGCAGTGAGAAGGCCGGG. It encodes CASSEKAG. The CDR3 in its entirety is CASSEKAGQLYF.

The sample holds a few counts of this clone. The germline and genes are mouse ones. The read ends 4 residues early relative to the CDR3; the germline J gene fills the gap. The chain recombines TRBV1 with TRBJ2-5; unclear D gene. Germline V gene data show CDR1 as NSQYPW and CDR2 as LRSPGD (reference sequence). This CDR3 has 14 residues. Trimming took off 0 bases at V and 2 bases at J, with 6 bases between the two ends. CDR3 DNA (partial): TGCACCTGCAGTGCAGATAACACCCAAGAC. Its protein is CTCSADNTQD. In full, the CDR3 reads CTCSADNTQDTQYF. Looking up the rest from reference TRBV1 and TRBJ2-5 gives the full variable domain: VTLLEQNPRWRLVPRGQAVNLRCILKNSQYPWMSWYQQDLQKQLQWLFTLRSPGDKEVKSLPGADYLATRVTDTELRLQVANMSQGRTLYCTCSADNTQDTQYFGPGTRLLVL.

This clone showed up many times. Mouse names are used for the genes. The sequenced fragment ends 4 residues before the CDR3 boundary, so the rest is inferred from the germline J gene. Distinct nucleotide sequences in the sample also encode this CDR3. This chain joins TRBV5 and TRBJ2-7; 7 bases agree with TRBD1. The V gene's germline CDR1 is LGHNA and CDR2 YNLKQL (reference sequence). This CDR3 has 15 amino acids. V trimming: 0 bases; J trimming: 0 bases; junction bases outside the gene matches: 2. This CDR3 reads CASSQEGQSSYEQYF. The CDR3 bases that were read are TGTGCCAGCAGCCAAGAGGGACAGAGCTCCTAT.

In this sample, this clone turned up a few times. Gene labels here are mouse ones. The CDR3 end lies 4 residues beyond the end of the read and is filled in from the germline J gene. This chain joins TRBV13-1 and TRBJ2-1; D is perhaps TRBD2 (6 bases). CDR1 is NSHNY, CDR2 SYGAGN, per germline. CDR3 size: 15 residues. V lost 2 bases and J 1 base, leaving 10 bases between the germline ends. The DNA read from the CDR3 is TGTGCCAGCAGTGAACGGGACTCGAACTATGCT. Translating it yields CASSERDSNYA. The entire CDR3 reads CASSERDSNYAEQFF.

This clone has only a few counts. All gene names here are mouse names. The CDR3: CASGDGGSSQNTLYF. CDR3 DNA, as far as it was read: TGTGCCAGCGGTGATGGGGGGAGTAGTCAAAAC. The V gene is TRBV13-2, the J gene TRBJ2-4; tentatively, D is TRBD1 or TRBD2 (5 bases each). The read ends 4 residues shy of where the CDR3 ends; the end is completed using the germline J gene. Germline CDR1 and CDR2: NNHNN and SYGAGS (reference sequence). V lost 0 bases and J 0 bases, leaving 8 bases between the germline ends. This CDR3 region has 15 residues.

A word on this clone: The gene symbols are mouse symbols. The CDR3 end lies 4 residues beyond the end of the read and is filled in from the germline J gene. The chain couples TRBV13-1 to TRBJ2-4; maybe TRBD2 (6 bases). The CDR3 runs to 14 residues. Germline values: CDR1 NSHNY, CDR2 SYGAGN. Incomplete CDR3 DNA: TGTGCCAGCAGTCCTCCGGGACTTAAAAAC. This gives the protein CASSPPGLKN. The full-length CDR3 reads as CASSPPGLKNTLYF.

This clone has only a few counts. Gene names refer to mouse genes. Read data end 4 residues before the CDR3 end; the end is taken from the germline J gene. The chain joins TRBV14 to TRBJ2-1; 9 nucleotides line up with TRBD1. The germline CDR1 and CDR2 sequences are SGHDT and FRDEAV. The V and J ends lost 5 bases and 1 base, in that order; junction bases with no gene match: 4. This CDR3 region has 15 residues. The CDR3 sequence is CASSLGTGNYAEQFF. The CDR3 bases that were read are TGTGCCAGCAGCCTTGGGACAGGGAACTATGCT.

Comments on this clone: Genes here carry mouse names. CDR3 DNA, as far as it was read: TGCACCTGCAGTGCAGCTTTGGGGGTGAGCTCCTAT. This translates into CTCSAALGVSSY. The entire CDR3 reads CTCSAALGVSSYEQYF. The rearrangement uses TRBV1 and TRBJ2-7; tentatively, D is TRBD2 (6 bases). The read finishes 4 residues shy of the CDR3 end, and the germline J gene is used to complete it. Germline V gene data show CDR1 as NSQYPW and CDR2 as LRSPGD (reference sequence). V lost 1 base and J lost 0, with 13 bases in between. The CDR3 covers 16 residues.

This clone was picked up a small number of times. Germline and genes: mouse. The read gets to within 4 residues of the CDR3 end, and the germline J gene fills in the rest. V usage is TRBV5 and J usage is TRBJ2-5; D unclear. V was clipped by 0 bases and J by 3 bases, with 7 bases between them. There are 14 residues in the CDR3. CDR1 and CDR2 from the germline V gene are LGHNA and YNLKQL (reference sequence). The CDR3 loop is CASSQDPRQDTQYF. The CDR3 DNA, read in part, is TGTGCCAGCAGCCAAGACCCCAGGCAAGAC.